The next 29 T cell receptor beta chains were all read from a single sample in a study of blood T cells in healthy people across ages. Combining a sample-barcoded 5' primer with a J-beta primer mix, a second PCR ran for roughly 7 to 12 cycles. TCRdb re-analysed the 5' RACE reads in MiXCR, keeping a single row per CDR3 protein. Counted here are about 1.4 million distinct CDR3 sequences, approximately 63% occurring once; the ten biggest clones make up 6.5% to 8.5%. Sequenced sample: blood. The receptors come from a man between 18 and 35 years old in good health.

J is TRBJ2-1 and V is TRBV5-1; 13 bases are shared with TRBD2. Per the germline V gene, CDR1 is SGHRS and CDR2 is YFSETQ. The CDR3 loop spans 18 amino acids. Unmatched junction bases numbered 14, after V lost 4 bases and J lost 7 bases. CDR3 loop: CASSPKTGLAGERNEQFF. The CDR3 DNA is TGCGCCAGCAGCCCCAAGACCGGACTAGCGGGGGAAAGGAATGAGCAGTTCTTC.

This clonotype was seen a few times. CDR3 bases: TGTGCCAGCGGGACATTCAATGAGCAGTTCTTC. Encoded protein: CASGTFNEQFF. V and J are TRBV6-6 and TRBJ2-1, with D maybe TRBD1 (6 bases). Germline V gives CDR1 MNHNY, CDR2 SVGAGI (reference sequence). This CDR3 contains 11 residues. Trimming took off 8 bases at V and 6 bases at J, with 8 bases between the two ends.

The table lists this clonotype with many counts. This chain joins TRBV4-2 and TRBJ2-3; no clear D. The CDR3 has 13 residues. Trimming removed 0 bases from V and 0 bases from J, with 1 base in between. The germline V gene encodes CDR1 LGHNA and CDR2 YNFKEQ. DNA of the CDR3: TGTGCCAGCAGCCAAGAGAGCACAGATACGCAGTATTTT. Protein sequence: CASSQESTDTQYF.

This clonotype was detected only a few times. The V and J genes are TRBV7-6 and TRBJ2-7, with 10 positions matching TRBD1. The CDR3 runs 16 residues. V lost 0 bases to trimming and J lost 2 bases; unmatched junction nucleotides: 4. Germline CDR1 SGHVS, CDR2 FNYEAQ. CDR3 DNA sequence: TGTGCCAGCAGCTTAGCGGCCGGGACAGGGGCCTACGAGCAGTACTTC. It specifies CASSLAAGTGAYEQYF.

V is TRBV27 and J is TRBJ2-1; 10 bases agree with TRBD2. The CDR3 contains 15 residues. With 2 bases clipped from V and 7 bases from J, the junction kept 5 bases outside the gene matches. CDR1 is MNHEY and CDR2 is SMNVEV in the germline V gene (reference sequence). CDR3 sequence reads: CASSLALAGINEQFF. CDR3 DNA sequence: TGTGCCAGCAGTTTAGCACTAGCGGGGATTAATGAGCAGTTCTTC.

This clonotype was detected only a few times. The chain couples TRBV29-1 to TRBJ2-1, with D perhaps matching TRBD1 (5 bases). Germline V gene lookup returns CDR1 SQVTM and CDR2 ANQGSEA. The CDR3 is 13 residues long. V dropped 5 bases and J dropped 6 bases, with 14 bases sitting between them. The CDR3 reads CSVRQTDTNEQFF. Here the CDR3 DNA reads TGCAGCGTTCGGCAAACGGACACCAATGAGCAGTTCTTC.

The chain couples TRBV27 to TRBJ2-6; D ambiguous. V was trimmed by 6 bases and J by 2 bases, leaving 11 bases between them. Germline V gene sequence: CDR1 MNHEY, CDR2 SMNVEV (reference sequence). The CDR3 has 15 residues. The CDR3: CASRPGVTGANVLTF. DNA for the CDR3: TGTGCCAGCAGGCCGGGCGTGACTGGGGCCAACGTCCTGACTTTC.

This sequence joins TRBV13 and TRBJ2-5; 8 positions match TRBD2. CDR3 size: 13 residues. After removal of 7 bases from V and 2 bases from J, the junction contained 3 bases not matched to a gene. Looked up from germline, CDR1 is PRHDT and CDR2 is FYEKMQ (reference sequence). The CDR3 is CASNGGEQETQYF. In nucleotides, the CDR3 is TGTGCCAGCAACGGGGGGGAACAAGAGACCCAGTACTTC. Variable domain in full (rest from reference TRBV13 and TRBJ2-5): AAGVIQSPRHLIKEKRETATLKCYPIPRHDTVYWYQQGPGQDPQFLISFYEKMQSDKGSIPDRFSAQQFSDYHSELNMSSLELGDSALYFCASNGGEQETQYFGPGTRLLVL.

This clonotype turned up a few times. The chain links TRBV9 to TRBJ1-1; 7 bases line up with TRBD1. The CDR3 runs 15 residues. The germline CDR1 and CDR2 sequences are SGDLS and YYNGEE. Losses at the gene ends were 4 bases for V and 7 bases for J; bases not matched to a gene: 13. DNA for the CDR3: TGTGCCAGCAGCCGTGTGACAGGGATGAAGAGTGAAGCTTTCTTT. Translation gives CASSRVTGMKSEAFF.

The chain couples TRBV4-2 to TRBJ2-5; 9 nucleotides agree with TRBD2. This CDR3 is 19 amino acids long. CDR1 and CDR2 from the germline V gene are LGHNA and YNFKEQ. V was pared by 4 bases and J by 3 bases, with 18 bases of the junction left unmatched. The CDR3 spells CASSLWGGSGRVFEETQYF. The CDR3 DNA follows: TGTGCCAGCAGCCTCTGGGGGGGTAGCGGGAGAGTGTTTGAAGAGACCCAGTACTTC.

This clonotype has more than one count but fewer than ten. V gene TRBV4-2 combines with J gene TRBJ1-4; a weak D match, TRBD1 (5 bases). Trimming pared 1 base from V and 5 bases from J, leaving 11 bases between. The germline V gene has CDR1 LGHNA and CDR2 YNFKEQ. The length of the CDR3 is 15 residues. The DNA of the CDR3 is TGTGCCAGCAGCCAAGGGCACAGGATGAATGAAAAACTGTTTTTT. The encoded protein is CASSQGHRMNEKLFF.

In its sample, this clonotype was seen once. The chain uses TRBV14 and TRBJ2-4, with D tentatively TRBD1 (5 bases). From germline, CDR1 is SGHDN and CDR2 FVKESK. The CDR3 is 17 residues long. V lost 3 bases to trimming and J lost 6 bases, with 21 bases between them. CDR3 region: CASSHPGYGQGRNIQYF. The CDR3 bases are TGTGCCAGCAGCCACCCCGGGTACGGGCAGGGAAGAAACATTCAGTACTTC.

The sample holds one count of this clonotype. The chain carries TRBV2 and TRBJ1-1, with 7 bases lining up with TRBD1. The CDR3 runs to 16 residues. The V and J ends lost 8 bases and 4 bases, in that order; junction bases with no gene match: 16. CDR1 and CDR2 (germline): SNHLY, FYNNEI. The CDR3 region is CASRVDRSRLGTEAFF. In DNA, the CDR3 is TGTGCCAGCCGCGTGGACAGGTCTCGGCTGGGCACTGAAGCTTTCTTT.

This clonotype was counted once. V and J are TRBV4-2 and TRBJ1-2, with TRBD1 identical over 9 bases. With V trimmed by 4 bases and J by 8 bases, 14 bases remained unmatched. Germline V gene sequence: CDR1 LGHNA, CDR2 YNFKEQ. The length of the CDR3 is 16 residues. CDR3 nucleotides: TGTGCCAGCAGCCCAGGACAGGGGAGAGGGGTTTGGGGCTACACCTTC. Its protein product is CASSPGQGRGVWGYTF.

On this clonotype: At one end the junction does not follow the germline gene, possibly because of a read error. This chain links TRBV9 with TRBJ2-2, with a possible D match to TRBD2 (5 bases). CDR1 is SGDLS and CDR2 is YYNGEE in the germline V gene. This CDR3 comprises 15 residues. DNA of the CDR3: TGTGCCAGCAGCGTAGCAGGCACCGGCACCGGGGAGCAGTTTTTT. This sequence encodes CASSVAGTGTGEQFF. The variable domain in full, completed from reference TRBV9 and TRBJ2-2, reads DSGVTQTPKHLITATGQRVTLRCSPRSGDLSVYWYQQSLDQGLQFLIQYYNGEERAKGNILERFSAQQFPDLHSELNLSSLELGDSALYFCASSVAGTGTGEQFFGEGSRLTVL.

The J gene is TRBJ2-3, the V gene TRBV7-6; possibly TRBD1 or TRBD2 for D (5 bases each). The CDR3 loop spans 15 amino acids. Germline V gene lookup returns CDR1 SGHVS and CDR2 FNYEAQ. V lost 1 base to trimming and J lost 3 bases, with 11 bases between them. The chain's CDR3 is CASSLGGRETDTQYF. CDR3 bases: TGTGCCAGCAGCTTAGGTGGCAGGGAGACAGATACGCAGTATTTT.

This clonotype appeared a few times. The chain combines TRBV4-2 with TRBJ1-2; D ambiguous. This CDR3 is 16 amino acids long. V was pared by 0 bases and J by 7 bases, with 18 bases between. The V gene's germline CDR1 is LGHNA and CDR2 YNFKEQ. The CDR3 DNA reads TGTGCCAGCAGCCAAGAAGCGGTACGAGTCTGGGGTGGCTACACCTTC. Amino acids: CASSQEAVRVWGGYTF.

The V call is TRBV29-1, the J call TRBJ1-1; no clear D gene. Germline CDR1 and CDR2: SQVTM and ANQGSEA. With 7 bases removed from V and 1 base from J, the gap between germline ends came to 13 bases. The CDR3 sequence is 13 residues long. CDR3 bases: TGCAGCGCCAACCTCGTGGGGAACACTGAAGCTTTCTTT. It translates to CSANLVGNTEAFF.

This clonotype has just a few counts. The V gene is TRBV20-1, the J gene TRBJ2-3, with 9 positions matching TRBD2. Germline CDR1 reads DFQATT; CDR2 reads SNEGSKA (reference sequence). The CDR3 is 15 residues long. With 3 bases clipped from V and 6 bases from J, the junction kept 10 bases outside the gene matches. The CDR3 DNA is TGCAGTGCTAGCCATGGGGGACTAGCTTCGGATACGCAGTATTTT. Amino acids: CSASHGGLASDTQYF.

This clonotype was picked up one time. The V and J genes are TRBV7-2 and TRBJ2-1, with 9 bases that match TRBD2. The junction had 8 bases not matched to a gene; V was cut back by 4 bases and J by 7 bases. This CDR3 is built from 15 residues. The germline V gene has CDR1 SGHTA and CDR2 FQGNSA. CDR3 DNA: TGTGCCAGCAGCTCGCGGGGGGGTCCGGCGAATGAGCAGTTCTTC. Its translation is CASSSRGGPANEQFF.

The chain joins TRBV12-3 or TRBV12-4 to TRBJ2-7; D tentatively reads TRBD1 or TRBD2 (5 bases each). The V and J ends lost 4 bases and 6 bases respectively, with 16 bases between them. This CDR3 has 14 amino acids. The CDR3 protein is CASSSAGGGSEQYF. The CDR3 DNA reads as TGTGCCAGCAGTTCCGCGGGTGGGGGAAGCGAGCAGTACTTC.

The genes are TRBV14 and TRBJ1-2; D remains unclear. V lost 6 bases to trimming and J lost 5 bases, with 22 bases between them. Germline V lookup: CDR1 SGHDN, CDR2 FVKESK. This CDR3 has 16 residues. CDR3 nucleotides: TGTGCCAGCAGTATAACTGAACCTCCCACCTCATATGGCTACACCTTC. This gives the protein CASSITEPPTSYGYTF.

Only a few counts were recorded for this clonotype. The V and J genes are TRBV20-1 and TRBJ2-7, with D hard to call. CDR3 size: 13 residues. Trimming pared 7 bases from V and 0 bases from J, leaving 13 bases between. Germline values: CDR1 DFQATT, CDR2 SNEGSKA (reference sequence). DNA of the CDR3: TGCAGTGATAGGTTCGGCAGCTCCTACGAGCAGTACTTC. This encodes CSDRFGSSYEQYF.

Details on this clonotype: A much larger clone differs from this one at a single base, so this may be a read error. V is TRBV5-1 and J is TRBJ2-5; weak D call: TRBD2 (6 bases). Looked up from germline, CDR1 is SGHRS and CDR2 is YFSETQ. This CDR3 comprises 14 residues. Trimming took off 6 bases at V and 11 bases at J, with 23 bases between the two ends. The CDR3 nucleotides are TGCGCCAGCACCTCCAACGCGGGATTTTATGAGCAGTACTTC. This sequence encodes CASTSNAGFYEQYF.

The V call is TRBV20-1, the J call TRBJ1-4, with D maybe TRBD1 (6 bases). This CDR3 comprises 15 residues. The germline V gene encodes CDR1 DFQATT and CDR2 SNEGSKA (reference sequence). Trimming removed 2 bases from V and 5 bases from J, with 15 bases in between. The CDR3 loop reads CSARRQALWNEKLFF. In DNA form, the CDR3 reads TGCAGTGCTAGAAGACAGGCCCTTTGGAATGAAAAACTGTTTTTT.

The chain recombines TRBV4-1 with TRBJ1-4, with TRBD1 as a possible D gene (5 bases). In germline, CDR1 is MGHRA, CDR2 YSYEKL. The V gene lost 0 bases and the J gene lost 1 base, with 15 bases spanning the gap. The CDR3 length is 18 residues. This CDR3 is CASSQDWGGTITNEKLFF. DNA for the CDR3: TGCGCCAGCAGCCAAGATTGGGGGGGAACAATAACTAATGAAAAACTGTTTTTT.

This clonotype has just a few counts. This chain joins TRBV4-1 and TRBJ1-1; weak D call: TRBD1 (6 bases). In germline, CDR1 is MGHRA, CDR2 YSYEKL. V lost 6 bases, J lost 4 bases, and 12 bases lay in between. The CDR3 spans 13 residues. CDR3 bases: TGCGCCAGCAGTGCAGGGGATAGCACTGAAGCTTTCTTT. It specifies CASSAGDSTEAFF.

This clonotype was counted a few times. This chain connects TRBV3-1 to TRBJ2-7; 7 positions match TRBD1. This CDR3 is built from 12 residues. V was pared by 2 bases and J by 5 bases, with 0 bases of the junction left unmatched. Germline loops: CDR1 LGHDT, CDR2 YNNKEL (reference sequence). CDR3 protein: CASSQTGDEQYF. The CDR3 DNA sequence: TGTGCCAGCAGCCAAACAGGGGACGAGCAGTACTTC.

V usage is TRBV6-2 or TRBV6-3 and J usage is TRBJ2-1; 7 nucleotides agree with TRBD1. There are 15 residues in the CDR3. The germline V gene encodes CDR1 MNHEY and CDR2 SVGEGT. V lost 5 bases and J lost 0; bases outside the gene matches: 4. CDR3 in DNA: TGTGCCAGCAGTCAACAGGGGAGCTCCTACAATGAGCAGTTCTTC. The encoded protein is CASSQQGSSYNEQFF.